Each of the 19 T cell receptor beta chains below was sequenced from the same sample in a study of naive and memory T cell subsets. The beta constant-region primer was an equimolar mix of two oligonucleotides covering TRBC1 and TRBC2. The ligated cDNA underwent four PCR rounds using SP2 and nested alpha and beta constant-region primers. One entry per CDR3 protein, called by TCRdb with MiXCR from the UMI-ligation and nested PCR reads. The profile shows 100,000 to 150,000 distinct CDR3 sequences, 36% of them singletons. Input material: central memory CD4+ T cells from blood. The origin of the receptors is a human donor in good health.

This clonotype showed up just a few times. The chain uses TRBV28 and TRBJ1-6; TRBD1 is a possible D gene (6 bases). The CDR3 is 14 residues long. CDR1 MDHEN and CDR2 SYDVKM come from the germline V gene. V was shortened by 6 bases and J by 4 bases, with 10 bases between the two germline ends. The CDR3 sequence: CASSPQGYNSPLHF. CDR3 in DNA: TGTGCCAGCAGCCCACAGGGTTATAATTCACCCCTCCACTTT. Complete variable domain (other parts from reference TRBV28 and TRBJ1-6): DVKVTQSSRYLVKRTGEKVFLECVQDMDHENMFWYRQDPGLGLRLIYFSYDVKMKEKGDIPEGYSVSREKKERFSLILESASTNQTSMYLCASSPQGYNSPLHFGNGTRLTVT.

This clonotype was observed many times. V and J are TRBV20-1 and TRBJ2-7; 9 bases agree with TRBD2. V was clipped by 6 bases and J by 5 bases; unmatched bases: 14. There are 15 residues in the CDR3. Germline-derived CDR1 and CDR2 are DFQATT and SNEGSKA (reference sequence). The CDR3 loop reads CSADPLREGRDEQYF. In DNA, the CDR3 is TGCAGTGCCGACCCCCTGCGGGAGGGCCGCGACGAGCAGTACTTC.

This rearrangement joins TRBV20-1 to TRBJ2-1; no clear D. The V and J ends lost 0 bases and 3 bases respectively, with 12 bases between them. The V gene's germline CDR1 is DFQATT and CDR2 SNEGSKA (reference sequence). This CDR3 comprises 15 residues. CDR3: CSARDRLGGYNEQFF. DNA for the CDR3: TGCAGTGCTAGAGATCGACTGGGTGGCTACAATGAGCAGTTCTTC.

The chain carries TRBV6-1 and TRBJ2-1; D ambiguous. The germline V gene has CDR1 MNHNS and CDR2 SASEGT. CDR3 size: 12 residues. V gave up 1 base and J gave up 9 bases, with 7 bases separating them. CDR3 nucleotide sequence: TGTGCCAGCAGTGAAGGGTCGGGTGAGCAGTTCTTC. This encodes CASSEGSGEQFF.

This sequence joins TRBV12-3 or TRBV12-4 and TRBJ1-6, with TRBD1 identical over 8 bases. CDR3 size: 14 residues. V lost 5 bases, J lost 6 bases, and 3 bases stayed unmatched. This chain's CDR3 is CASSRTGINSPLHF. The CDR3 DNA follows: TGTGCCAGCAGTCGGACAGGGATTAATTCACCCCTCCACTTT.

The gene calls are TRBV20-1 and TRBJ2-3; tentatively, D is TRBD1 or TRBD2 (5 bases each). Trimming stripped 0 bases from V and 0 bases from J, with 10 bases between. Germline CDR1 and CDR2: DFQATT and SNEGSKA (reference sequence). This CDR3 comprises 15 residues. In DNA, the CDR3 is TGCAGTGCTAGAGATCCGGGACGGAGCACAGATACGCAGTATTTT. It translates to CSARDPGRSTDTQYF.

The table lists this clonotype with a few counts. A much larger clone lies a single base off, so this may be a read error. The rearrangement joins TRBV2 to TRBJ2-7; no reliable D call. Germline CDR1 is SNHLY and CDR2 is FYNNEI. V was trimmed by 5 bases and J by 3 bases, leaving 5 bases between them. The CDR3 spans 11 residues. The CDR3 region is CASSIYYEQYF. CDR3 nucleotides: TGTGCCAGCAGTATATACTACGAGCAGTACTTC.

The chain joins TRBV28 to TRBJ2-1; no definite D call. Germline assignment: CDR1 MDHEN and CDR2 SYDVKM. There are 15 residues in the CDR3. The V and J ends lost 4 bases and 6 bases respectively, with 16 bases between them. CDR3 DNA sequence: TGTGCCAGCAGTTCTGAGAGGTCTGTGGTCAATGAGCAGTTCTTC. This encodes CASSSERSVVNEQFF.

This chain joins TRBV24-1 and TRBJ2-1; 7 bases align to TRBD2. Germline V gene lookup returns CDR1 KGHDR and CDR2 SFDVKD. The CDR3 contains 17 residues. The trim removed 3 bases at V and 8 bases at J, leaving 15 bases unmatched. DNA of the CDR3: TGTGCCACCAGTGATCAATACCGTGGGAGGGGAAGGGATGAGCAGTTCTTC. This encodes CATSDQYRGRGRDEQFF.

V usage is TRBV12-5 and J usage is TRBJ2-1; the D gene is possibly TRBD2 (5 bases). The CDR3 length is 16 residues. Germline values: CDR1 LGHNT, CDR2 FRNRAP. The V and J ends lost 0 bases and 4 bases respectively, with 13 bases between them. The CDR3 nucleotides read TGTGCTAGTGGTTTGGTACTTACTAGTAGGTACAATGAGCAGTTCTTC. This encodes CASGLVLTSRYNEQFF.

The chain couples TRBV4-3 to TRBJ2-1; 8 nucleotides align to TRBD2. The germline V gene encodes CDR1 LGHNA and CDR2 YSLEER. J lost 4 bases, V lost 1 base, and 3 bases had no gene match. The CDR3 contains 15 residues. For the CDR3, the DNA is TGCGCCAGCAGCCAAGGAGCGGGGGAATACAATGAGCAGTTCTTC. Its protein is CASSQGAGEYNEQFF.

The table lists this clonotype with many counts. The chain couples TRBV11-2 to TRBJ2-2; TRBD2 matches 8 bases. This CDR3 is built from 16 residues. Germline CDR1 SGHAT, CDR2 FQNNGV. Unmatched junction bases numbered 9, after V lost 3 bases and J lost 6 bases. The CDR3 sequence is CASSFGRAVVAGELFF. CDR3 nucleotides: TGTGCCAGCAGCTTCGGGAGGGCCGTTGTCGCCGGGGAGCTGTTTTTT.

This clonotype was detected only a few times. This sequence joins TRBV29-1 and TRBJ2-5, with 9 nucleotides matching TRBD2. Germline V gives CDR1 SQVTM, CDR2 ANQGSEA. V lost 8 bases and J lost 4; bases outside the gene matches: 8. This CDR3 spans 13 amino acids. CDR3 loop: CSPRLAEPETQYF. CDR3 coding DNA: TGCAGCCCACGACTAGCGGAACCAGAGACCCAGTACTTC.

This clonotype was found many times. The chain uses TRBV28 and TRBJ2-3, with TRBD1 identical over 10 bases. There are 18 residues in the CDR3. The trim removed 4 bases at V and 5 bases at J, leaving 15 bases unmatched. CDR1 is MDHEN and CDR2 is SYDVKM in the germline V gene. Written as DNA, the CDR3 is TGTGCCAGCAGTTCCCCCCTGGACAGGGGGAAACGAAAAGATACGCAGTATTTT. Protein product: CASSSPLDRGKRKDTQYF.

This sequence joins TRBV6-5 and TRBJ2-3; 9 bases are shared with TRBD1. V gave up 7 bases and J gave up 5 bases; unmatched junction bases: 7. CDR3 length equals 14 residues. The V gene's germline CDR1 is MNHEY and CDR2 SVGAGI. The CDR3 region is CASKQGALIDTQYF. As DNA, the CDR3 is TGTGCCAGCAAACAGGGGGCGCTTATAGATACGCAGTATTTT.

This clonotype was counted once. The chain recombines TRBV11-2 with TRBJ2-3; 10 positions match TRBD2. The CDR3 is 19 residues long. The V and J ends lost 0 bases and 2 bases, in that order; junction bases with no gene match: 11. Germline CDR1 is SGHAT and CDR2 is FQNNGV. The CDR3 is CASSLDRWGTSANTDTQYF. CDR3 DNA: TGTGCCAGCAGCTTAGATCGGTGGGGGACTAGCGCGAACACAGATACGCAGTATTTT.

J is TRBJ2-6 and V is TRBV5-1; possible D gene TRBD2, 5 bases. This CDR3 comprises 16 residues. The V end lost 0 bases, the J end lost 2 bases, and 9 bases lay between the germline ends. CDR1 and CDR2 from the germline V gene are SGHRS and YFSETQ. The CDR3 DNA is TGCGCCAGCAGCTTGGATACGGGAACTGGGGCCAACGTCCTGACTTTC. Protein sequence: CASSLDTGTGANVLTF.

This clonotype was found a few times. The chain joins TRBV29-1 to TRBJ2-7; D may correspond to TRBD1 or TRBD2 (5 bases each). Trimming took off 6 bases at V and 5 bases at J, with 20 bases between the two ends. CDR3 length: 14 residues. The V gene's germline CDR1 is SQVTM and CDR2 ANQGSEA. The CDR3 loop is CSVEKTVGVHEQYF. In DNA form, the CDR3 reads TGCAGCGTCGAAAAGACGGTGGGGGTCCACGAGCAGTACTTC.

The CDR3 region has the DNA TGTGCCAGCTCACCCTCGGGACAGACGATATACGAGCAGTACTTC. It specifies CASSPSGQTIYEQYF. V usage is TRBV18 and J usage is TRBJ2-7; 7 positions match TRBD1. This CDR3 contains 15 residues. Germline loops: CDR1 KGHSH, CDR2 LQKENI. V dropped 3 bases and J dropped 4; count of bases not matched to a gene: 9. Combining the CDR3 with reference TRBV18 and TRBJ2-7 gives the whole variable domain NAGVMQNPRHLVRRRGQEARLRCSPMKGHSHVYWYRQLPEEGLKFMVYLQKENIIDESGMPKERFSAEFPKEGPSILRIQQVVRGDSAAYFCASSPSGQTIYEQYFGPGTRLTVT.